Below, one TCR beta chain is given with its context. Its specific antigen is unknown. Nothing much larger sits one base from this clone, and base qualities are not available. RNA was extracted using the RNeasy kit, and about 0.5 to 1 microgram was reverse transcribed with random hexamers. The immunoSEQ multiplex PCR assay, covering 54 Vbeta and 13 Jbeta segments, was used to amplify TCR beta CDR3 regions. Bias from PCR amplification was corrected by using a synthetic template baseline for primer optimization and for computational correction. The original pipeline was this. Reads were annotated to V, D and J genes according to IMGT and were analyzed with immunoSEQ Analyzer, with only productive sequences retained. Clonality was computed as one minus Shannon entropy normalized by log2 of the number of productive unique sequences. For each patient and control, public and private clones were evaluated within the 100 most prevalent clones. A clone was defined as Susac-specific if it was absent from the healthy and MS cohorts, from some 980 published viral clones and from other ImmuneACCESS disease sequences. The raw public reads went through TCRdb reprocessing: fastp at Q25, MiXCR clone calling, in-frame beta chains kept. Records with the same CDR3 protein are collapsed into one entry carrying the most frequent genes and DNA. TCRdb, not the authors, supplied the V and J calls. Present in this sample are approximately 170,000 distinct CDR3 sequences, approximately 90% of which were seen just once. The top ten constitute approximately 0.075% of the sample.

This entry comes from a study of CD8 T cells in Susac syndrome (dated by TCRdb to 2018 to 2020). General notes on the study: Whether CD8+ T cell activation and differentiation in Susac syndrome was antigen driven was tested using repertoire sequencing.

Peripheral blood CD8+ and CD4+ T cells from healthy donors, Susac syndrome patients and multiple sclerosis patients were profiled using high-throughput TCR beta sequencing. Healthy donors were age- and sex-matched controls. Bulk CD8+ and CD4+ T cells were purified magnetically by negative isolation, whereas CD8+ TEMRA cells were enriched by FACS. Blood was collected in EDTA tubes and processed within 24 hours, with PBMCs isolated through density gradient centrifugation. PBMCs intended for TCR sequencing were cryopreserved in liquid nitrogen and were subsequently thawed in a 37 degrees C water bath. A purity of at least 90% was achieved for sorted or isolated CD4+, CD8+ and CD8+ TEMRA cells. Summary of the overall study and its limitations: The number of individuals in the TCR sequencing and HLA analysis was acknowledged as relatively small.

The TCR was taken from a human donor in good health. Sequencing input: CD4+ T cells from PBMCs.

The encoded CDR3 is CSVVDLTEAFF. The base sequence is TGCAGCGTTGTTGATCTAACTGAAGCTTTCTTT. The chain uses TRBV29-1 and TRBJ1-1, with the D gene call left open. Spanning cysteine to phenylalanine, the CDR3 consists of 11 amino acids. The read is trimmed to its CDR3 DNA, 33 bases read in frame from base 1. V sheds 4 bases and J sheds 5 bases, leaving 8 bases between their ends. From the germline V gene, CDR1 is SQVTM and CDR2 is ANQGSEA.